Here is one TCR beta chain with its context. The data were taken from a study of blood T cell repertoires in COVID-19. Study in general: Acute-phase and convalescent COVID-19 samples originated in the United States, Italy and Spain.

In germline, CDR1 is SGHNT, CDR2 YENEEA. V gave up 1 base and J gave up 8 bases, with 9 bases separating them. The CDR3 sequence is 13 residues long. Authors' data handling: Amplification from reference gene primers served as the basis for estimated nucleated cell counts. The table came from immunoSEQ multiplex PCR; TCRdb's copy has only in-frame clones and leaves some out. Clone size and V and J calls were adopted from that table, with D and trimming inferred from the DNA. The sample consists of approximately 90,000 clones, about nine tenths of them appearing once. V usage is TRBV11-3 and J usage is TRBJ2-1; a possible D gene is TRBD1 (6 bases). The clonotype comes from a woman aged 80 or over with acute or convalescent COVID-19. Sequenced: peripheral blood. The CDR3 bases are TGTGCCAGCAGCTTAGGGGGGCGATATGAGCAGTTCTTC. It translates to CASSLGGRYEQFF.